The sequence of this T cell receptor beta chain was determined in a study of cytomegalovirus exposure and HLA in healthy donors. Study-level findings and limits: In a later analysis, a missense DCLRE1C variant was linked to TCR beta V- and J-gene trimming.

This PCR relied on a set of 60 Vbeta primers and 13 Jbeta primers. Libraries were prepared by immunoSEQ multiplex PCR; TCRdb keeps only in-frame clonotypes and omits some of them. The sample lists more than 100,000 clones, 75% to 85% occurring once. Notes on this clone: Antigen specificity is unknown.

Germline V gene sequence: CDR1 MNHEY, CDR2 SMNVEV (reference sequence). The ends lost 2 bases at V and 3 bases at J; junction bases unmatched: 6. This CDR3 is built from 16 residues. The sample was PBMCs. The gene calls are TRBV27 and TRBJ2-1, with 8 nucleotides matching TRBD2. This receptor was obtained from a man between 35 and 55 years old in good health and CMV-seronegative. Here the CDR3 DNA reads TGTGCCAGCAGTTTACGGGTGCGGGAGGTCTACAATGAGCAGTTCTTC. Encoded protein: CASSLRVREVYNEQFF.